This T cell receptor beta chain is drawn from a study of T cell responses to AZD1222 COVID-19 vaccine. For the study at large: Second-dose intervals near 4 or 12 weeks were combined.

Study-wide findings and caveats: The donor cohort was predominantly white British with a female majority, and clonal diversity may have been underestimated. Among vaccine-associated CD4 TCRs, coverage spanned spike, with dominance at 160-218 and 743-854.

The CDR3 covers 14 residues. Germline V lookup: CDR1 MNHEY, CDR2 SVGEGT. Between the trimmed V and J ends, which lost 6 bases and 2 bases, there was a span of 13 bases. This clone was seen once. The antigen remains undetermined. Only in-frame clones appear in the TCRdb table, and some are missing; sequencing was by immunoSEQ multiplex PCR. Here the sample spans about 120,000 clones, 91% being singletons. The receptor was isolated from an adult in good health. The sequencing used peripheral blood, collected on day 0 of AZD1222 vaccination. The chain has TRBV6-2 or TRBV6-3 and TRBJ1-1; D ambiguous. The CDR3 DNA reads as TGTGCCAGCAGGTACCGGACCGTAAACACTGAAGCTTTCTTT. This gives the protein CASRYRTVNTEAFF.